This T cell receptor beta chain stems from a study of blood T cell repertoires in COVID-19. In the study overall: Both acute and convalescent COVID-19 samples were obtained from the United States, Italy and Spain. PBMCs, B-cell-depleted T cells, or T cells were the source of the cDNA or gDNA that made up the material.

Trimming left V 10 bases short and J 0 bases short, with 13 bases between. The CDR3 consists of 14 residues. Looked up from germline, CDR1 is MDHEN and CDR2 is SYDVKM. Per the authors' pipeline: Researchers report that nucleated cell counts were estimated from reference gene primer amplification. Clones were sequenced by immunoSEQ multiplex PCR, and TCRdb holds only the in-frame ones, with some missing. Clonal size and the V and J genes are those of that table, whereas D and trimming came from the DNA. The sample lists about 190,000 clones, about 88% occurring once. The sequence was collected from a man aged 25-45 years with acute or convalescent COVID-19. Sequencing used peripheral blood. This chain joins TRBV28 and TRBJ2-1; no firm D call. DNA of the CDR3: TGTGCCACCCGAGCCCTGCGCTCCTACAATGAGCAGTTCTTC. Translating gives CATRALRSYNEQFF.